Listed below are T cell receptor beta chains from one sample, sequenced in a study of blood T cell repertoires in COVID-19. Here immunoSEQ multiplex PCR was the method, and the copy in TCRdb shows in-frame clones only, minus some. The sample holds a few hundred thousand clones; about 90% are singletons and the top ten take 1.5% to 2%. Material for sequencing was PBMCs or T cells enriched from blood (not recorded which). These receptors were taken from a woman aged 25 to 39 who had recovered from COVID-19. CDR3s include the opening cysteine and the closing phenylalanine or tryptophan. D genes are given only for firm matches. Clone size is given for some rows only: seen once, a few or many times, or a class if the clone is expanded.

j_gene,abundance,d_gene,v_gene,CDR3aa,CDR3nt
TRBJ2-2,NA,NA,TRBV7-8,CASSLAVALRNTGELFF,TGTGCCAGCAGCTTAGCCGTCGCCCTCAGAAACACCGGGGAGCTGTTTTTT
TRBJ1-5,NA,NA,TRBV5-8,CASSTSREVHQPQHF,TGTGCCAGCAGCACATCAAGGGAGGTTCATCAGCCCCAGCATTTT
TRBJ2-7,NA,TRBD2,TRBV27,CASSLSGLAGGWYEQYF,TGTGCCAGCAGTTTATCCGGACTAGCGGGAGGTTGGTACGAGCAGTACTTC
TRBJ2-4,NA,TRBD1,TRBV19,CASSIEDQGESWNIQYF,TGTGCCAGTAGTATAGAAGATCAGGGGGAAAGTTGGAACATTCAGTACTTC
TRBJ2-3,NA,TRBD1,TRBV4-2,CASSQDRAGTGHTDTQYF,TGTGCCAGCAGCCAAGATAGGGCCGGGACAGGACATACAGATACGCAGTATTTT
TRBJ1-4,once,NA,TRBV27,CASSFRGDDGLFF,TGTGCCAGCAGTTTTCGGGGAGACGATGGACTGTTTTTT
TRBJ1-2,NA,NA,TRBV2,CASSGQPPNYGYTF,TGTGCCAGCAGTGGACAGCCTCCCAACTATGGCTACACCTTC
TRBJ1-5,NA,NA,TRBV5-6,CASSLGRADQPQHF,TGTGCCAGCAGCTTAGGGAGGGCGGATCAGCCCCAGCATTTT
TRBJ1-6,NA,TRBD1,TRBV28,CASSFDRANSPLHF,TGTGCCAGCAGTTTCGACAGGGCTAATTCACCCCTCCACTTT
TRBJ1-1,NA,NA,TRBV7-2,CASRWTADNTEAFF,TGTGCCAGCAGGTGGACAGCAGACAACACTGAAGCTTTCTTT
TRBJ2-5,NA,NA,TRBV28,CASSFTLGTAGGQETQYF,TGTGCCAGCAGTTTTACGCTAGGGACAGCGGGCGGCCAAGAGACCCAGTACTTC
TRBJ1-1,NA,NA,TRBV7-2,CASSPPVNTEAFF,TGTGCCAGCAGCCCCCCGGTGAACACTGAAGCTTTCTTT
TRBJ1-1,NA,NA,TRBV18,CASSRGRGNTEAFF,TGTGCCAGCTCGCGAGGCCGGGGGAACACTGAAGCTTTCTTT
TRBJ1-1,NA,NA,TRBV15,CATSTHGRGYTEAFF,TGTGCCACCAGCACCCACGGCAGGGGATACACTGAAGCTTTCTTT
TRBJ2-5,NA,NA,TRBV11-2,CASSFGGTDEETQYF,TGTGCCAGCAGCTTCGGTGGAACAGATGAAGAGACCCAGTACTTC
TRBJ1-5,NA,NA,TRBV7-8,CASSRIDQPQHF,TGTGCCAGCAGCCGTATTGATCAGCCCCAGCATTTT
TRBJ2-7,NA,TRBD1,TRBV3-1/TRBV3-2,CASSHSLGQGTYEQYF,TGTGCCAGCAGCCATTCTCTGGGACAGGGGACCTACGAGCAGTACTTC
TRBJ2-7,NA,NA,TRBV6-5,CASSRGGRHYEQYF,TGTGCCAGCAGTAGGGGGGGCCGGCACTACGAGCAGTACTTC
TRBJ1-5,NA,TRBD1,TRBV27,CASRQQGGNQPQHF,TGTGCCAGCCGCCAACAGGGGGGCAATCAGCCCCAGCATTTT
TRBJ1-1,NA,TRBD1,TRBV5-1,CASSPPTGVGTEAFF,TGCGCCAGCAGCCCACCGACAGGGGTGGGCACTGAAGCTTTCTTT
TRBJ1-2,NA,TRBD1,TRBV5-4,CASSRGLFSGQKLVGYTF,TGTGCCAGCAGCCGGGGACTGTTCTCGGGACAGAAGCTCGTCGGCTACACCTTC
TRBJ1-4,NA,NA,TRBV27,CASSSTLGIEKLFF,TGTGCCAGCAGTTCCACCTTGGGCATCGAAAAACTGTTTTTT
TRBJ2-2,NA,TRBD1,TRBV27,CASTSRDRRTGELFF,TGTGCCAGCACCAGCAGGGACAGAAGAACCGGGGAGCTGTTTTTT
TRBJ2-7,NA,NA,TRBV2,CASTLDGLPGYEQYF,TGTGCCAGCACCCTAGACGGATTACCCGGTTACGAGCAGTACTTC
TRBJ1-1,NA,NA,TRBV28,CASSFATRPEAFF,TGTGCCAGCAGTTTCGCGACAAGACCTGAAGCTTTCTTT
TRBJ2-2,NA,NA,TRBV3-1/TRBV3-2,CATLRSAVAGELFF,TGTGCCACCCTACGTTCGGCGGTGGCCGGGGAGCTGTTTTTT
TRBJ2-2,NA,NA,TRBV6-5,CASLETNTGELFF,TGTGCCAGCCTAGAAACGAACACCGGGGAGCTGTTTTTT
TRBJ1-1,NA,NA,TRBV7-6,CASSLDRNTEAFF,TGTGCCAGCAGCTTAGACAGGAACACTGAAGCTTTCTTT
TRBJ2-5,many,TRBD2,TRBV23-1,CASSPVIPGLAAQETQYF,TGCGCCAGCAGTCCCGTAATCCCGGGACTAGCAGCTCAAGAGACCCAGTACTTC
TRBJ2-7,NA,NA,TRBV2,CASSELGAKGFEQYF,TGTGCCAGCAGTGAATTGGGGGCGAAGGGGTTTGAGCAGTACTTC
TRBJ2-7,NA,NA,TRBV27,CASRRGKTQSYEQYF,TGTGCCAGCAGAAGAGGGAAGACCCAATCCTACGAGCAGTACTTC
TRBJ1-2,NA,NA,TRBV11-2,CASSTLSGGTRGLNYGYTF,TGTGCCAGCAGCACTCTGTCCGGGGGAACGCGGGGGCTAAACTATGGCTACACCTTC
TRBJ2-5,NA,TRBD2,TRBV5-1,CASRLLAGAQETQYF,TGCGCCAGCAGGCTACTAGCGGGGGCCCAAGAGACCCAGTACTTC
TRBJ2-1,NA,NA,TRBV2,CASRDIKAGYNEQFF,TGTGCCAGCCGGGACATCAAAGCTGGCTACAATGAGCAGTTCTTC
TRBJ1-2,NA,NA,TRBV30,CAWSVNRNYGYTF,TGTGCCTGGAGTGTAAACAGGAACTATGGCTACACCTTC
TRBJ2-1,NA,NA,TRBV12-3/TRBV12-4,CASSLAPIDEQFF,TGTGCCAGCAGTTTAGCGCCTATCGATGAGCAGTTCTTC
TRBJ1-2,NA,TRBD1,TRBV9,CASSVGEGGQSYGYTF,TGTGCCAGCAGCGTAGGAGAGGGGGGACAGTCTTATGGCTACACCTTC
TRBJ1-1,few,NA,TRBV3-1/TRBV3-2,CASSQQGTEAFF,TGTGCCAGCAGCCAACAGGGGACTGAAGCTTTCTTT
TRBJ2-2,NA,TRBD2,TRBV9,CASSGLAPNTGELFF,TGTGCCAGCAGCGGACTAGCGCCAAACACCGGGGAGCTGTTTTTT
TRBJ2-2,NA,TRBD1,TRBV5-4,CASSRTGNTGELFF,TGTGCCAGCAGCAGGACAGGAAACACCGGGGAGCTGTTTTTT
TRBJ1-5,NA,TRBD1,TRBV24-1,CATSDFTGAQHF,TGTGCCACCAGTGATTTCACAGGGGCCCAGCATTTT
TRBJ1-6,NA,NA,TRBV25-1,CASSEFVQGSPLHF,TGTGCCAGCAGTGAATTCGTTCAGGGCTCACCCCTCCACTTT
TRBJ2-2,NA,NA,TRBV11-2,CASSSSQVANTGELFF,TGTGCCAGCAGCTCCTCCCAGGTAGCGAACACCGGGGAGCTGTTTTTT
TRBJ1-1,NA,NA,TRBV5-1,CASSLTGQNTEAFF,TGCGCCAGCAGCTTGACAGGGCAGAACACTGAAGCTTTCTTT
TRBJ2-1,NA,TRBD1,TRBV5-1,CASSPKGSGTEAKSSYNEQFF,TGCGCCAGCAGCCCTAAAGGCTCGGGGACAGAAGCCAAAAGCTCCTACAATGAGCAGTTCTTC
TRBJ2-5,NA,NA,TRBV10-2,CASNGGTGETQYF,TGCGCCAGCAATGGGGGGACCGGGGAGACCCAGTACTTC
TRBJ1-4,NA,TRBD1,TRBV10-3,CAIRGTGSVDEKLFF,TGTGCCATCAGGGGGACAGGGAGTGTTGATGAAAAACTGTTTTTT
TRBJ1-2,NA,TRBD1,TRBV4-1,CASSQVVTGGYGYTF,TGCGCCAGCAGCCAAGTTGTGACAGGGGGCTATGGCTACACCTTC
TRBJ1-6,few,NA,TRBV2,CASSGFLESPLHF,TGTGCCAGCAGTGGGTTTTTGGAGTCACCCCTCCACTTT
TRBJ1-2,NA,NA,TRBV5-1,CASSFATGMNGYTF,TGCGCCAGCAGCTTTGCGACAGGAATGAATGGCTACACCTTC
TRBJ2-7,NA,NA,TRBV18,CASSLGQFGYEQYF,TGTGCCAGCTCACTCGGACAGTTCGGATACGAGCAGTACTTC
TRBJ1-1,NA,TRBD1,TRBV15,CATSRDPRGQGDEAFF,TGTGCCACCAGCAGAGATCCCAGGGGGCAAGGGGATGAAGCTTTCTTT
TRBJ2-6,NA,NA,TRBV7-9,CASSLAGPPGANVLTF,TGTGCCAGCAGCTTAGCGGGGCCTCCCGGGGCCAACGTCCTGACTTTC
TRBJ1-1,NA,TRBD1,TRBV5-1,CASARTGPLGRNTEAFF,TGCGCCAGCGCCCGGACAGGGCCCCTCGGGAGGAACACTGAAGCTTTCTTT
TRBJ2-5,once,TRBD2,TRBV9,CASSLGLAGGYETQYF,TGTGCCAGCAGCTTAGGACTAGCGGGAGGGTACGAGACCCAGTACTTC